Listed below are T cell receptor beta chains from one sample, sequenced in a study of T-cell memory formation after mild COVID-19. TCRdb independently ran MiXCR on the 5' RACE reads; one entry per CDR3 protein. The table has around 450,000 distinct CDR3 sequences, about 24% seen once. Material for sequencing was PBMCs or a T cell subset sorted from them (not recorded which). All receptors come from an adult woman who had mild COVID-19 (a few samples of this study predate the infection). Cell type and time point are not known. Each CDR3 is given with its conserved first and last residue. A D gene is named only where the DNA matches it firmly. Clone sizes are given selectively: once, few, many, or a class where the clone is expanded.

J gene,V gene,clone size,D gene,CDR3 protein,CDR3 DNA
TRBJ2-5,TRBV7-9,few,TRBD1,CASERGHETQYF,TGTGCCAGCGAAAGGGGGCACGAGACCCAGTACTTC
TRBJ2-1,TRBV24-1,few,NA,CATSDWGNEQFF,TGTGCCACCAGTGATTGGGGCAATGAGCAGTTCTTC
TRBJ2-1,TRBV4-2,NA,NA,CASSQDRSGEYNEQFF,TGTGCCAGCAGCCAAGATCGTTCGGGGGAGTACAATGAGCAGTTCTTC
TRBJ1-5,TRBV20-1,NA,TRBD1,CSATRQGSPLGGNQPQHF,TGCAGTGCAACTCGACAGGGGTCCCCCCTCGGGGGCAATCAGCCCCAGCATTTT
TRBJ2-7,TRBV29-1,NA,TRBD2,CSVRTSGYYEQYF,TGCAGCGTCAGGACTAGCGGATACTACGAGCAGTACTTC
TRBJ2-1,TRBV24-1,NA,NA,CATSDYPAGDKPFF,TGTGCCACCAGTGATTACCCGGCGGGGGACAAGCCGTTCTTC
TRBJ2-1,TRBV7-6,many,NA,CASSISNEQFF,TGTGCCAGCAGCATTAGCAATGAGCAGTTCTTC
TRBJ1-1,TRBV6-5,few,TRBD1,CASRDRVTRDTEAFF,TGTGCCAGCAGAGACAGGGTGACTAGGGACACTGAAGCTTTCTTT
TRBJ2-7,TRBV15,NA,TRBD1,CATSIDRGPYEQYF,TGTGCCACCAGCATTGACAGGGGGCCCTACGAGCAGTACTTC
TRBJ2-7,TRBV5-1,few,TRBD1,CASSRSQGDYEQYF,TGCGCCAGCAGCCGATCCCAGGGGGACTACGAGCAGTACTTC
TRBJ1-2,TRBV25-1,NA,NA,CASSTIPDRGEGYTF,TGTGCCAGCAGTACGATACCCGACAGAGGGGAAGGCTACACCTTC
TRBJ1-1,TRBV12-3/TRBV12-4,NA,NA,CASSLRRVGNTEAFF,TGTGCCAGCAGTTTGAGAAGGGTGGGGAACACTGAAGCTTTCTTT
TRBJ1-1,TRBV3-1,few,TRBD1,CASSTRGKMNTEAFF,TGTGCCAGCAGCACCAGGGGGAAGATGAACACTGAAGCTTTCTTT
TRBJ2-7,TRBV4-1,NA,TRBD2,CASSQTRLAGNYEQYF,TGCGCCAGCAGCCAAACCCGACTAGCGGGGAACTACGAGCAGTACTTC
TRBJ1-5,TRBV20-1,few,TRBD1,CSANRGAGNQPQHF,TGCAGTGCCAACAGGGGTGCGGGCAATCAGCCCCAGCATTTT
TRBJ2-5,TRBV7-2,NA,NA,CASSFGGAGETQYF,TGTGCCAGCAGCTTTGGAGGGGCCGGAGAGACCCAGTACTTC
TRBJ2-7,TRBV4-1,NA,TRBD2,CASSQGPFQRGGYEQYF,TGCGCCAGCAGCCAAGGGCCTTTCCAGCGGGGGGGCTACGAGCAGTACTTC
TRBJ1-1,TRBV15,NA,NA,CATSRDTPDEAFF,TGTGCCACCAGCAGAGATACCCCTGATGAAGCTTTCTTT
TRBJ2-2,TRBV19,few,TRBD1,CASARAGTGGTGELFF,TGTGCCAGCGCCCGCGCCGGGACAGGGGGAACCGGGGAGCTGTTTTTT
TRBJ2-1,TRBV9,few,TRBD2,CASRPPGLDRDEQFF,TGTGCCAGCAGACCACCGGGACTAGATCGAGATGAGCAGTTCTTC
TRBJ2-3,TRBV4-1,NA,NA,CASSHGGRTDTQYF,TGCGCCAGCAGCCATGGAGGGCGCACAGATACGCAGTATTTT
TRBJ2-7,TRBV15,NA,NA,CATSRGWGNYEQYF,TGTGCCACCAGCAGGGGTTGGGGAAACTACGAGCAGTACTTC
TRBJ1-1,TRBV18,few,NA,CASSQSLQEAFF,TGTGCCAGCTCTCAAAGCTTACAAGAAGCTTTCTTT
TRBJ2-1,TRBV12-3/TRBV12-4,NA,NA,CASSLGRRSSYNEQFF,TGTGCCAGCAGTTTAGGGCGCAGGAGCTCCTACAATGAGCAGTTCTTC
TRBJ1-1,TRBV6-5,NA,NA,CASSNGDTGNTEAFF,TGTGCCAGCAGCAACGGGGACACAGGGAACACTGAAGCTTTCTTT
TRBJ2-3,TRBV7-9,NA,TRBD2,CASSPTSGGPGDTQYF,TGTGCCAGCAGTCCTACTAGCGGGGGGCCAGGAGATACGCAGTATTTT
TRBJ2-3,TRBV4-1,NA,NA,CASSRTASTDTQYF,TGCGCCAGCAGCCGCACCGCTAGCACAGATACGCAGTATTTT
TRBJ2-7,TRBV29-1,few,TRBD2,CSVEVAGVSYEQYF,TGCAGCGTTGAAGTTGCGGGAGTTAGCTACGAGCAGTACTTC
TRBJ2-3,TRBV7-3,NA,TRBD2,CASSPGTSGGAVDTQYF,TGTGCCAGCAGCCCCGGGACTAGCGGGGGGGCGGTAGATACGCAGTATTTT
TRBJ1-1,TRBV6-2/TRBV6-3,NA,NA,CASRHPLRANTEAFF,TGTGCCAGCAGGCACCCCTTGAGGGCGAACACTGAAGCTTTCTTT
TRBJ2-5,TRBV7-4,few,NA,CASSLAFQETQYF,TGTGCCAGCAGCTTAGCCTTCCAAGAGACCCAGTACTTC
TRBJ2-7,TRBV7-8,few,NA,CASSLLGTDVSYEQYF,TGTGCCAGCAGCTTACTGGGGACTGACGTTTCCTACGAGCAGTACTTC
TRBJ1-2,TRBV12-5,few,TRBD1,CASGRSGQGVYGYTF,TGTGCTAGTGGTCGATCCGGACAGGGGGTCTATGGCTACACCTTC
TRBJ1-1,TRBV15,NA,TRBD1,CAATQGVDTEAFF,TGTGCCGCTACACAGGGGGTAGACACTGAAGCTTTCTTT
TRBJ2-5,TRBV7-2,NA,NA,CASSLGSGGTQYF,TGTGCCAGCAGCTTAGGGTCCGGGGGGACCCAGTACTTC
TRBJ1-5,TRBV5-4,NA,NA,CASSLDGTDRHF,TGTGCCAGCAGCCTCGATGGGACGGACCGGCATTTT
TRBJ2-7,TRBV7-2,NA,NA,CASSAGVRYEQYF,TGTGCAAGCAGCGCAGGGGTCCGCTACGAGCAGTACTTC
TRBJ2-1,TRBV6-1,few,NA,CASSERGGLKFF,TGTGCCAGCAGCGAAAGGGGCGGGTTGAAGTTCTTC
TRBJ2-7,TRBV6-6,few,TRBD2,CASSSLAGAYEQYF,TGTGCCAGCAGTTCACTAGCGGGTGCCTACGAGCAGTACTTC
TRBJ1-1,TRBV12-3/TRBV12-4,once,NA,CASSLGEWTEAFF,TGTGCCAGCAGTTTGGGAGAGTGGACTGAAGCTTTCTTT
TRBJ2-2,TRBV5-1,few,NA,CASSLVTGLNTGELFF,TGCGCCAGCAGCTTGGTGACGGGATTGAACACCGGGGAGCTGTTTTTT
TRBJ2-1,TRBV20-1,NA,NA,CSARVGGPEQFF,TGCAGTGCTAGAGTGGGCGGGCCTGAGCAGTTCTTC
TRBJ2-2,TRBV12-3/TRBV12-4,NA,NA,CASSSQTGRTGELFF,TGTGCCAGCAGTTCCCAGACGGGGCGCACCGGGGAGCTGTTTTTT
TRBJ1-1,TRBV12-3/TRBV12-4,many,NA,CASSPRMNTEAFF,TGTGCCAGCAGTCCTCGCATGAACACTGAAGCTTTCTTT
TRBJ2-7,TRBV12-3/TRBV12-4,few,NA,CASSFDAPYEQYF,TGTGCCAGCAGTTTCGATGCACCCTACGAGCAGTACTTC
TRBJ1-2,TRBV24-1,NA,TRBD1,CATSEGGRDYGYTF,TGTGCCACCAGTGAAGGGGGCAGGGACTATGGCTACACCTTC
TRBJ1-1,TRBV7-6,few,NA,CASSPGYDTEAFF,TGTGCCAGCAGCCCCGGTTACGACACTGAAGCTTTCTTT
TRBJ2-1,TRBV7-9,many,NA,CASSLEVAPRSDEQFF,TGTGCCAGCAGCTTAGAAGTAGCCCCTCGGAGCGATGAGCAGTTCTTC